This TCR beta chain came from a study of radiotherapy plus CTLA-4 blockade in lung cancer. From germline, CDR1 is MDHEN and CDR2 SYDVKM. Trimming removed 3 bases from V and 4 bases from J; junction bases left unmatched: 4. CDR3 length: 15 amino acids. The table came from immunoSEQ multiplex PCR; TCRdb's copy has only in-frame clones and leaves some out. The repertoire includes around 53,000 clones, around 88% of them detected once, and 15% to 20% sits in the top ten. This chain joins TRBV28 and TRBJ1-1; 11 bases map to TRBD1. Sequencing used peripheral blood, obtained from a patient treated with radiotherapy plus ipilimumab. The TCR sequence derives from a human donor with non-small cell lung cancer that progressed on radiotherapy plus ipilimumab. Some clones in this sample may be carry-over from other donors' samples. The CDR3 region is CASSFPGQGATEAFF. The CDR3 region has the DNA TGTGCCAGCAGTTTCCCCGGACAGGGGGCCACTGAAGCTTTCTTT.